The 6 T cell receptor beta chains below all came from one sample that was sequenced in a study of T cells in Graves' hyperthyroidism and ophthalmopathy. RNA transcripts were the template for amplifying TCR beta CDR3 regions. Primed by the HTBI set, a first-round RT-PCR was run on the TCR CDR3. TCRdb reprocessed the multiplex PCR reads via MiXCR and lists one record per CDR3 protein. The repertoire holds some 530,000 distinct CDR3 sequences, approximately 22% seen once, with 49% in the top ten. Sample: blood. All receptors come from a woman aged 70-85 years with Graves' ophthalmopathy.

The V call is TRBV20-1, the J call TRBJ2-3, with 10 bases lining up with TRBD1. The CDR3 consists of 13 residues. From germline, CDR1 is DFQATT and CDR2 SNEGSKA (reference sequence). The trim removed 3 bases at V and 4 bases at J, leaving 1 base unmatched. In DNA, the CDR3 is TGCAGTGCTAGGACAGGGGGCTCAGATACGCAGTATTTT. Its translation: CSARTGGSDTQYF.

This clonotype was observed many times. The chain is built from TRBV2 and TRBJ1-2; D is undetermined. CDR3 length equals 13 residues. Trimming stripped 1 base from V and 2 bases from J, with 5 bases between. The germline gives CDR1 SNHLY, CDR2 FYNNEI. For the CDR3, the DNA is TGTGCCAGCAGTGAAGACATCAACTATGGCTACACCTTC. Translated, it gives CASSEDINYGYTF.

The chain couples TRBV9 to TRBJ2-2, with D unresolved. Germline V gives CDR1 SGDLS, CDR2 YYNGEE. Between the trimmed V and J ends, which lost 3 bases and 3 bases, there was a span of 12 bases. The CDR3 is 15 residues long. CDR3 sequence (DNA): TGTGCCAGCAGCGCACACGCGACCGACACCGGGGAGCTGTTTTTT. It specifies CASSAHATDTGELFF.

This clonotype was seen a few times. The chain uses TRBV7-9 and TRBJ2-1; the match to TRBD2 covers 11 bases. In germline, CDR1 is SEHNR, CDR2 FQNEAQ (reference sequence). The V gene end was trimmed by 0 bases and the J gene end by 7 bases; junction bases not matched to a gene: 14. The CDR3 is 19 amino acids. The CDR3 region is CASSLARGTSGLIGNEQFF. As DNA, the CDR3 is TGTGCCAGCAGCTTAGCTCGGGGGACTAGCGGTTTGATAGGGAATGAGCAGTTCTTC.

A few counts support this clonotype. DNA for the CDR3: TGCGCCAGCAGTCACCCGTTGGGGGAGGCCTCGGGAGATACGCAGTATTTT. It specifies CASSHPLGEASGDTQYF. The chain carries TRBV10-1 and TRBJ2-3, with D perhaps TRBD2 (6 bases). Trimming removed 5 bases at V and 5 bases at J, with 23 bases between. This CDR3 comprises 17 residues. The germline gives CDR1 WNHNN, CDR2 SYGVQD (reference sequence).

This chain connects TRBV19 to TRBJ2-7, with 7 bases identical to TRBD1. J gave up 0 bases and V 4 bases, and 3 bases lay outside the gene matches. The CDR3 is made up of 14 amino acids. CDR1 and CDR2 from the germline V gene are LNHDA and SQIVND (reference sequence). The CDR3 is CASSTTGSSYEQYF. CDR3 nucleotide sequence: TGTGCCAGTAGTACGACAGGGAGCTCCTACGAGCAGTACTTC.